This TCR beta chain was retrieved from a study of blood T cell repertoires in COVID-19. This table comes from immunoSEQ multiplex PCR, and its TCRdb copy is limited to in-frame clones, with some not included. The sample yields 310,000 or so clones, approximately 90% seen once. Source material: PBMCs or T cells enriched from blood (not recorded which). This clonotype was obtained from a middle-aged woman who had recovered from COVID-19.

The CDR3 DNA reads TGTGCCAGCAGTGAGACACAAGTAAAAGAGACCCAGTACTTC. It yields the protein CASSETQVKETQYF. The chain is built from TRBV2 and TRBJ2-5; no reliable D call. From germline, CDR1 is SNHLY and CDR2 FYNNEI. Between the trimmed V and J ends, which lost 3 bases and 3 bases, there was a span of 11 bases. CDR3 length equals 14 residues.